A selection of T cell receptor beta chains follows, all from one sample in a study of blood T cell repertoires in COVID-19. TCRdb keeps only in-frame clones here, not all; method: immunoSEQ multiplex PCR. The data show around 360,000 clones, more than 75% seen once. Material: PBMCs or T cells enriched from blood (not recorded which). The receptors come from a middle-aged man in a cohort exposed to, infected with or recovered from COVID-19 (not recorded which). CDR3s include the opening cysteine and the closing phenylalanine or tryptophan. The order of the fields is clone size, V gene, J gene, D gene, CDR3 protein, CDR3 DNA. A D gene is named only where the DNA matches it firmly. Some rows have no size entry. The others give once, few or many, or a class for an expanded clone.

>.|TRBV30|TRBJ2-1|.
CAWSAWGRIYNEQFF
TGTGCCTGGAGTGCTTGGGGGAGGATATACAATGAGCAGTTCTTC
>.|TRBV11-2|TRBJ1-2|TRBD1
CASGQGAVDGYTF
TGTGCCAGCGGACAGGGGGCTGTCGATGGCTACACCTTC
>once|TRBV5-1|TRBJ2-2|TRBD2
CASSFGLAGGRGELFF
TGCGCCAGCAGCTTCGGACTAGCGGGAGGGCGTGGGGAGCTGTTTTTT
>.|TRBV19|TRBJ1-6|.
CASSIDRGNNSPLHF
TGTGCCAGTAGTATAGATCGAGGGAACAATTCACCCCTCCACTTT
>.|TRBV5-1|TRBJ2-3|TRBD2
CASSLGLAGWADTQYF
TGCGCCAGCAGCTTGGGACTAGCGGGATGGGCAGATACGCAGTATTTT
>.|TRBV27|TRBJ2-7|.
CASSLGTSYEQYF
TGTGCCAGCAGCCTCGGGACAAGCTACGAGCAGTACTTC
>.|TRBV11-3|TRBJ2-3|TRBD2
CASSLLAGGRGDTQYF
TGTGCCAGCAGCTTGCTAGCGGGAGGCAGGGGGGATACGCAGTATTTT
>.|TRBV6-1|TRBJ2-2|TRBD2
CASSDVAGDVSGELFF
TGTGCCAGCAGTGATGTGGCGGGAGATGTGTCCGGGGAGCTGTTTTTT
>few|TRBV2|TRBJ2-2|TRBD2
CAIPRTSGKNTGELFF
TGTGCCATTCCTCGGACTAGCGGGAAAAACACCGGGGAGCTGTTTTTT
>.|TRBV5-1|TRBJ2-2|.
CASSFGRDPGVGKTGELFF
TGCGCCAGCAGCTTCGGAAGGGACCCGGGGGTAGGAAAAACCGGGGAGCTGTTTTTT
>.|TRBV2|TRBJ1-6|.
CASSGTLRSPLHF
TGTGCCAGCAGTGGAACTCTCCGTTCACCCCTCCACTTT
>few|TRBV14|TRBJ2-1|TRBD2
CASSPRLAGYNEQFF
TGTGCCAGCAGCCCCCGACTAGCGGGCTACAATGAGCAGTTCTTC
>.|TRBV6-5|TRBJ2-1|TRBD1
CASGPRTGSYNEQFF
TGTGCCAGCGGGCCTAGGACAGGCTCTTACAATGAGCAGTTCTTC
>.|TRBV28|TRBJ1-6|TRBD1
CASTPEGQGKSPLHF
TGTGCCAGCACCCCGGAGGGACAGGGTAAATCACCCCTCCACTTT
>few|TRBV11-2|TRBJ1-6|.
CASSPGEGSNSPLHF
TGTGCCAGCAGCCCAGGGGAGGGATCTAATTCACCCCTCCACTTT
>once|TRBV14|TRBJ2-7|TRBD1
CASSYLQGASYEQYF
TGTGCCAGCAGTTACCTCCAGGGGGCTTCCTACGAGCAGTACTTC
>.|TRBV18|TRBJ2-7|.
CASSPGGAARGEQYF
TGTGCCAGCTCACCGGGTGGAGCCGCTCGGGGCGAGCAGTACTTC
>.|TRBV30|TRBJ1-1|.
CAWSRQENTEAFF
TGTGCCTGGAGTAGACAGGAGAACACTGAAGCTTTCTTT
>.|TRBV5-1|TRBJ2-7|TRBD2
CASSLGLAVYEQYF
TGCGCCAGCAGCCTAGGACTAGCGGTCTACGAGCAGTACTTC
>.|TRBV5-1|TRBJ2-7|TRBD2
CASTTTSGIYEQYF
TGCGCCAGCACCACGACTAGCGGGATATACGAGCAGTACTTC
>.|TRBV25-1|TRBJ1-5|TRBD1
CASSGMTTGGQPQHF
TGTGCCAGCAGTGGAATGACGACAGGGGGTCAGCCCCAGCATTTT
>.|TRBV6-5|TRBJ1-3|TRBD1
CASKLDREGNTIYF
TGTGCCAGCAAACTGGACAGGGAGGGAAACACCATATATTTT
>.|TRBV7-9|TRBJ1-1|.
CASSALGAGDTEAFF
TGTGCCAGCAGCGCCCTGGGGGCAGGGGACACTGAAGCTTTCTTT
>.|TRBV19|TRBJ2-5|.
CASTPEVAGRETQYF
TGTGCCAGTACCCCCGAGGTTGCGGGAAGGGAGACCCAGTACTTC
>.|TRBV6-5|TRBJ2-7|TRBD2
CATRRGAGGTYEQYF
TGTGCCACCCGAAGGGGGGCGGGAGGTACCTACGAGCAGTACTTC
>.|TRBV11-2|TRBJ1-1|TRBD1
CASSSQGASEAFF
TGTGCCAGCAGTTCACAGGGGGCCTCTGAAGCTTTCTTT
>.|TRBV28|TRBJ1-2|.
CASTPLGGLYGYTF
TGTGCCAGCACCCCCCTCGGGGGGCTATATGGCTACACCTTC
>.|TRBV4-1|TRBJ1-1|.
CASSQNLVSSGEAFF
TGCGCCAGCAGCCAAAATCTTGTAAGTTCCGGTGAAGCTTTCTTT
>.|TRBV27|TRBJ2-3|.
CASSNGRLPTSTDTQYF
TGTGCCAGCAGCAATGGGAGGCTCCCCACTAGCACAGATACGCAGTATTTT
>.|TRBV7-8|TRBJ2-7|.
CASSQNPGGSSYEQYF
TGTGCCAGCAGCCAAAATCCAGGGGGGAGCTCCTACGAGCAGTACTTC
>.|TRBV18|TRBJ2-7|TRBD2
CASSPPLREGYEQYF
TGTGCCAGCTCACCACCCTTACGGGAGGGGTACGAGCAGTACTTC
>.|TRBV7-9|TRBJ2-5|TRBD1
CASSSGQIIEETQYF
TGTGCCAGCAGCTCGGGACAGATTATCGAAGAGACCCAGTACTTC
>.|TRBV10-1|TRBJ1-1|.
CASSSRVRTEAFF
TGCGCCAGCAGTTCCAGGGTAAGGACTGAAGCTTTCTTT
>.|TRBV15|TRBJ2-3|TRBD2
CATLHSGGTDTQYF
TGTGCCACCCTTCATAGCGGGGGCACAGATACGCAGTATTTT
>once|TRBV3-1/TRBV3-2|TRBJ2-3|.
CASSARDSDPGRTDTQYF
TGTGCCAGCAGCGCCCGGGACTCCGATCCGGGACGCACAGATACGCAGTATTTT
>.|TRBV5-1|TRBJ2-3|.
CASSPSGWMDTQYF
TGCGCCAGCAGCCCGTCGGGATGGATGGATACGCAGTATTTT
>.|TRBV19|TRBJ2-7|.
CASSTDSYEQYF
TGTGCCAGTAGTACCGACAGTTACGAGCAGTACTTC
>.|TRBV9|TRBJ2-7|TRBD2
CASSAGLAVEHYEQYF
TGTGCCAGCAGCGCGGGACTAGCGGTCGAACACTACGAGCAGTACTTC
>.|TRBV5-4|TRBJ1-1|.
CASSFQGTNTEAFF
TGTGCCAGCAGCTTTCAGGGGACGAACACTGAAGCTTTCTTT
>many|TRBV6-5|TRBJ2-2|.
CASRRDRELFF
TGTGCCAGCAGGAGGGACAGGGAGCTGTTTTTT
>few|TRBV2|TRBJ2-1|TRBD2
CASTGGRTYNEQFF
TGTGCCAGCACGGGCGGGAGAACCTACAATGAGCAGTTCTTC
>.|TRBV6-5|TRBJ2-7|TRBD1
CASRQGQGDYEQYF
TGTGCCAGCAGGCAGGGACAGGGAGATTACGAGCAGTACTTC
>.|TRBV9|TRBJ2-1|TRBD2
CASSARTLLAGDPNEQFF
TGTGCCAGCAGCGCCCGAACCCTACTAGCGGGAGATCCAAATGAGCAGTTCTTC
>.|TRBV24-1|TRBJ1-2|.
CATSEPGLGEYGYTF
TGTGCCACCAGTGAACCGGGACTCGGCGAATATGGCTACACCTTC
>.|TRBV18|TRBJ1-5|TRBD1
CASSQGQGGSQPQHF
TGTGCCAGCTCGCAGGGACAGGGAGGTAGTCAGCCCCAGCATTTT